The 17 T cell receptor beta chains in this list originate from one sample, sequenced in a study of cytomegalovirus exposure and HLA in healthy donors. Researchers ran the PCR with 60 Vbeta and 13 Jbeta primers. The data were produced by immunoSEQ multiplex PCR, yet TCRdb's version contains in-frame clones alone and is incomplete. Its clone listing holds about 130,000 clones. The sequencing input was PBMCs. The source of these receptors is a man in his forties or fifties in good health and CMV-seronegative.

V usage is TRBV5-6 and J usage is TRBJ1-2; 9 nucleotides agree with TRBD1. The CDR3 consists of 15 residues. V trimming: 2 bases; J trimming: 8 bases; junction bases outside the gene matches: 10. The germline CDR1 and CDR2 sequences are SGHDT and YYEEEE. The CDR3 DNA sequence: TGTGCCAGCAGCTTACGACAGGGGGGCGTATGGGGCTACACCTTC. Amino acids: CASSLRQGGVWGYTF.

The chain carries TRBV7-8 and TRBJ1-4; no reliable D call. CDR1 is SGHVS and CDR2 is FQNEAQ in the germline V gene. This CDR3 spans 18 amino acids. The V gene lost 6 bases and the J gene lost 3 bases, with 23 bases spanning the gap. The CDR3 bases are TGTGCCAGCAGACGAAGTTACCGGGAGACTAACGCTAATGAAAAACTGTTTTTT. Translating it yields CASRRSYRETNANEKLFF.

V and J are TRBV11-2 and TRBJ2-2, with unresolved D. This CDR3 region has 15 residues. The V end was cut by 5 bases, the J end by 4 bases, with 14 bases between. Germline CDR1 and CDR2: SGHAT and FQNNGV. CDR3 residues: CASSPQRLSTGELFF. CDR3 nucleotides: TGTGCCAGCAGCCCTCAAAGACTTAGCACCGGGGAGCTGTTTTTT.

The chain is built from TRBV5-1 and TRBJ2-3; 9 bases align to TRBD1. The length of the CDR3 is 15 residues. With 4 bases clipped from V and 3 bases from J, the junction kept 6 bases outside the gene matches. Per germline, CDR1 SGHRS and CDR2 YFSETQ. The CDR3 coding sequence is TGCGCCAGCAGCGTAACAGGGGGCGTGACAGATACGCAGTATTTT. Protein: CASSVTGGVTDTQYF. The variable domain in full, completed from reference TRBV5-1 and TRBJ2-3, reads KAGVTQTPRYLIKTRGQQVTLSCSPISGHRSVSWYQQTPGQGLQFLFEYFSETQRNKGNFPGRFSGRQFSNSRSEMNVSTLELGDSALYLCASSVTGGVTDTQYFGPGTRLTVL.

The CDR3: CASRGGAWGTQYF. The CDR3 region has the DNA TGTGCCAGCAGGGGGGGAGCCTGGGGGACCCAGTACTTC. The V gene is TRBV5-6, the J gene TRBJ2-5; D perhaps matches TRBD2 (6 bases). The germline CDR1 and CDR2 sequences are SGHDT and YYEEEE. The length of the CDR3 is 13 residues. V was cut by 5 bases and J by 7 bases, with 15 bases left in between.

The gene calls are TRBV7-9 and TRBJ2-7, with 7 bases matching TRBD1. Germline CDR1 and CDR2: SEHNR and FQNEAQ (reference sequence). Trimming removed 3 bases from V and 3 bases from J; junction bases left unmatched: 5. The CDR3 extends over 14 amino acids. DNA of the CDR3: TGTGCCAGCAGCTTTGAGGGGGCCAACTACGAGCAGTACTTC. Translated, it gives CASSFEGANYEQYF.

This chain connects TRBV5-4 to TRBJ1-5; 7 nucleotides align to TRBD1. V lost 0 bases to trimming and J lost 7 bases; unmatched junction nucleotides: 7. The CDR3 covers 15 residues. Germline lookup yields CDR1 SGHNT and CDR2 YYREEE (reference sequence). In nucleotides, the CDR3 is TGTGCCAGCAGCTTGGCCAAGGGGGCTCGCCAGCCCCAGCATTTT. Its protein is CASSLAKGARQPQHF.

The chain recombines TRBV4-3 with TRBJ1-4; D ambiguous. The CDR3 length is 14 residues. Germline lookup yields CDR1 LGHNA and CDR2 YSLEER. V gave up 0 bases and J gave up 8 bases, with 10 bases separating them. The CDR3 sequence is CASSQEAGWEKLFF. CDR3 nucleotide sequence: TGCGCCAGCAGCCAAGAAGCGGGTTGGGAAAAACTGTTTTTT.

The chain joins TRBV10-2 to TRBJ2-7; TRBD2 matches at 8 bases. V trimming: 6 bases; J trimming: 7 bases; junction bases outside the gene matches: 5. Germline CDR1 and CDR2: WSHSY and SAAADI. The CDR3 totals 12 residues. CDR3 nucleotide sequence: TGCGCCAGCAGCGGGACTAGATATGAGCAGTACTTC. This sequence encodes CASSGTRYEQYF.

The V and J genes are TRBV19 and TRBJ1-3; D is unresolved. The CDR3 spans 14 residues. With 7 bases removed from V and 0 bases from J, the gap between germline ends came to 10 bases. Germline lookup yields CDR1 LNHDA and CDR2 SQIVND (reference sequence). In nucleotides, the CDR3 is TGTGCCAGTAATCGGGAAACCTCTGGAAACACCATATATTTT. Protein sequence: CASNRETSGNTIYF.

The chain recombines TRBV12-5 with TRBJ1-2; a weak D match, TRBD1 (6 bases). This CDR3 has 14 residues. V was pared by 7 bases and J by 4 bases, with 16 bases between. Germline values: CDR1 LGHNT, CDR2 FRNRAP. The DNA for the CDR3 is TGTGCTAGTGCCCTCGGGGGGGCTGGCTATGGCTACACCTTC. Protein sequence: CASALGGAGYGYTF.

The V call is TRBV9, the J call TRBJ2-1; D not certain. V was cut by 1 base and J by 4 bases, with 3 bases left in between. Germline lookup yields CDR1 SGDLS and CDR2 YYNGEE. This CDR3 spans 12 amino acids. The CDR3 DNA follows: TGTGCCAGCAGCGTAACATACAATGAGCAGTTCTTC. Translating gives CASSVTYNEQFF.

V and J are TRBV9 and TRBJ2-3, with 9 bases aligning to TRBD2. V dropped 0 bases and J dropped 4; count of bases not matched to a gene: 6. This CDR3 region has 16 residues. CDR1 and CDR2 (germline): SGDLS, YYNGEE. CDR3 residues: CASSVVSSGSADTQYF. The CDR3 DNA reads as TGTGCCAGCAGCGTAGTTAGTAGCGGGAGCGCAGATACGCAGTATTTT.

The chain joins TRBV7-2 to TRBJ2-3; TRBD2 matches 9 bases. Germline assignment: CDR1 SGHTA and CDR2 FQGNSA. The CDR3 loop spans 15 amino acids. Germline trimming cut 4 bases from V and 3 bases from J; bases unmatched to any gene: 5. This CDR3 reads CASSYASGITDTQYF. The CDR3, as DNA: TGTGCCAGCAGCTACGCTAGCGGGATAACAGATACGCAGTATTTT.

The V gene is TRBV11-2, the J gene TRBJ1-2; D not certain. Germline CDR1 and CDR2: SGHAT and FQNNGV. V was pared by 10 bases and J by 2 bases, with 8 bases between. This CDR3 spans 11 amino acids. CDR3 region: CAIGLNYGYTF. The DNA for the CDR3 is TGTGCCATCGGGTTGAACTATGGCTACACCTTC.

The J gene is TRBJ2-6, the V gene TRBV10-3, with D possibly matching TRBD1 (5 bases). V dropped 4 bases and J dropped 3 bases, with 16 bases sitting between them. The length of the CDR3 is 17 residues. Germline assignment: CDR1 ENHRY and CDR2 SYGVKD. As DNA, the CDR3 is TGTGCCATCAGTGGAAGACCAGGACACGGTGGGGCCAACGTCCTGACTTTC. It codes for CAISGRPGHGGANVLTF.

The chain is built from TRBV5-1 and TRBJ1-2, with D maybe TRBD1 (6 bases). The CDR3 runs to 15 residues. The V gene's germline CDR1 is SGHRS and CDR2 YFSETQ. The V end lost 1 base, the J end lost 0 bases, and 10 bases lay between the germline ends. CDR3 sequence reads: CASSLHREANYGYTF. The CDR3 DNA reads TGCGCCAGCAGCTTGCACAGGGAAGCTAACTATGGCTACACCTTC.